In its sample, the clone carrying this T cell receptor beta chain was seen a few times. V lost 3 bases and J 0 bases, leaving 9 bases between the germline ends. The CDR3 is 15 residues long. Per germline, CDR1 LNHDA and CDR2 SQIVND (reference sequence). This record comes from a study of blood T cell repertoires in COVID-19. Overall study context: Donors in the United States, Italy and Spain gave samples during acute or convalescent COVID-19. From T cells, B-cell-depleted T cells, or PBMCs came the material, which was cDNA or gDNA.

A Seattle source enrolled patients during active infection and followed them longitudinally. Repertoires were generated with immunoSEQ multiplex PCR, while TCRdb's copy carries only in-frame clones and drops some. Of approximately 88,000 clones listed, nearly 80% are singletons. The receptor comes from a man in his sixties or seventies with COVID-19, enrolled during active disease. The gene calls are TRBV19 and TRBJ2-1, with D maybe TRBD2 (5 bases). Sequencing was carried out using peripheral blood. The CDR3 loop reads CASSMDSSSYNEQFF. The CDR3 bases are TGTGCCAGTAGTATGGACTCGAGCTCCTACAATGAGCAGTTCTTC. The full variable domain, rest sourced from reference TRBV19 and TRBJ2-1, is DGGITQSPKYLFRKEGQNVTLSCEQNLNHDAMYWYRQDPGQGLRLIYYSQIVNDFQKGDIAEGYSVSREKKESFPLTVTSAQKNPTAFYLCASSMDSSSYNEQFFGPGTRLTVL.